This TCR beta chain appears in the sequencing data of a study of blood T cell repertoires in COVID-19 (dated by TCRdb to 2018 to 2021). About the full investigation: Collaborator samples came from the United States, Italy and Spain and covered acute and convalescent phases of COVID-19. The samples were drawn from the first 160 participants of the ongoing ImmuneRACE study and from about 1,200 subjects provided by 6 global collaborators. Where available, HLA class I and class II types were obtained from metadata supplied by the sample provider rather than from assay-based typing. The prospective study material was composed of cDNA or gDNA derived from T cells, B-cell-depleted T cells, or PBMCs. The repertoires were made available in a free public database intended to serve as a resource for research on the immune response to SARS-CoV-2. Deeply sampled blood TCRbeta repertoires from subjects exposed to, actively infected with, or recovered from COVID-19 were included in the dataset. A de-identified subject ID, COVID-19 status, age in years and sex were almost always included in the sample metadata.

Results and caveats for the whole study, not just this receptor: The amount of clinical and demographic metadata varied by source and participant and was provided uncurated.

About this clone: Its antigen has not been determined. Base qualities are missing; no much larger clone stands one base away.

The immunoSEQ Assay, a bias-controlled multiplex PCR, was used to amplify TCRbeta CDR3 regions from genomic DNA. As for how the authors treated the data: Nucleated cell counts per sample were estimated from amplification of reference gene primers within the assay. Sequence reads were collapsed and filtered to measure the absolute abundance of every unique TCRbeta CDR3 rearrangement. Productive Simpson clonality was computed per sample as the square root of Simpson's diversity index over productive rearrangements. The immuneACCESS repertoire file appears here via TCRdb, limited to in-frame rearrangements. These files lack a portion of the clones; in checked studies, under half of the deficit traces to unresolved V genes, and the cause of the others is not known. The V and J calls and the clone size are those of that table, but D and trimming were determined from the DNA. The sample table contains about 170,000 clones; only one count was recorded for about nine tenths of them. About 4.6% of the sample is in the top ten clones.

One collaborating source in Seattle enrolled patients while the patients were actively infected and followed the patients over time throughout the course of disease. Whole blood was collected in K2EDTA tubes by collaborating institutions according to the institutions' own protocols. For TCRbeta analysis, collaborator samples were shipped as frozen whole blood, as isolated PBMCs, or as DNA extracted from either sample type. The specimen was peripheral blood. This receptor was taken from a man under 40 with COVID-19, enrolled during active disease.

Read as DNA, the sequence is TGTGCCAGCAGCACCGGACAGGGGGCGGGCGAGCAGTACTTC. Its protein reads: CASSTGQGAGEQYF. This chain joins TRBV7-9 to TRBJ2-7; 11 central bases correspond to TRBD1. For CDR1 and CDR2, the germline V gene (reference sequence) lists SEHNR and FQNEAQ. The CDR3 runs 14 residues from the cysteine to the phenylalanine. The entry retains the CDR3 DNA only, 42 bases that are in frame from base 1. V has 5 bases trimmed and J has 6 bases trimmed; junction bases matching no gene number 6.